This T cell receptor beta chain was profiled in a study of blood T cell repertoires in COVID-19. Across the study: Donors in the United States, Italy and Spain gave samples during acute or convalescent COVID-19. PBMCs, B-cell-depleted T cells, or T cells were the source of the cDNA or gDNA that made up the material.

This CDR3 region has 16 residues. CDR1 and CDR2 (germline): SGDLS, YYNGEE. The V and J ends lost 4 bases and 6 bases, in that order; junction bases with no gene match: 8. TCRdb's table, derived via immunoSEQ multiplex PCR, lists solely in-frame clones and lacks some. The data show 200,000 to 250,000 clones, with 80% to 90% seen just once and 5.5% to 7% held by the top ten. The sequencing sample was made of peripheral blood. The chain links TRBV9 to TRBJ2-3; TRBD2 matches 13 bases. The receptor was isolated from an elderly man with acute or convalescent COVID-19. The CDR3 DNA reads TGTGCCAGCAGCTCTACTGGGACTAGCGGGGTGGATACGCAGTATTTT. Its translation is CASSSTGTSGVDTQYF. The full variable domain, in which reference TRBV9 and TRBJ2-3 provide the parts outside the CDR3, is DSGVTQTPKHLITATGQRVTLRCSPRSGDLSVYWYQQSLDQGLQFLIQYYNGEERAKGNILERFSAQQFPDLHSELNLSSLELGDSALYFCASSSTGTSGVDTQYFGPGTRLTVL.